This passage covers 26 T cell receptor beta chains from one sample sequenced in a study of blood T cells in healthy people across ages (dated by TCRdb to 2014 to 2015). Preparation of the library involved 5' RACE. The sequencer was an Illumina HiSeq 2500. A second about 6 to 11 cycle PCR used a sample-barcoded 5' primer and a J-beta primer mix. TCRdb ran its own pipeline on the public reads, namely fastp trimming at Q25 and MiXCR clone calling, and kept in-frame beta chains. Rows matching on CDR3 protein sequence are summarized as one entry with the most common DNA and genes. The sample data list approximately 1.5 million distinct CDR3 sequences, and about 31% of these were observed just once. About 11% of the sample lies in the top ten. Source material: blood. The source of these receptors is a woman in her twenties or thirties in good health.

The chain links TRBV30 to TRBJ2-7; 9 nucleotides agree with TRBD1. This CDR3 is built from 16 residues. Germline loops: CDR1 GTSNPN, CDR2 SVGIG (reference sequence). V lost 1 base, J lost 3 bases, and 10 bases stayed unmatched. CDR3 nucleotides: TGTGCCTGGAGTGACCCCCTTCCGGGACAGGGCTACGAGCAGTACTTC. This sequence encodes CAWSDPLPGQGYEQYF.

A remark on this clonotype: One end of the junction does not line up with germline, which may come from a read error. The chain joins TRBV3-1 to TRBJ2-1, with 8 nucleotides matching TRBD2. Germline lookup yields CDR1 LGHDT and CDR2 YNNKEL (reference sequence). The CDR3 sequence is 15 residues long. The CDR3 nucleotides read TGTGCTAGCAGCCAACAAGCGGGAGTGCAAGATGAGCAGTTCTTC. Its protein product is CASSQQAGVQDEQFF.

This clonotype was seen a few times. The chain's CDR3 is CASSEFRGDGYGYTF. CDR3 coding DNA: TGTGCCAGCAGTGAATTTCGGGGGGATGGCTATGGCTACACCTTC. The V gene is TRBV25-1, the J gene TRBJ1-2; D perhaps matches TRBD1 (5 bases). Trimming took off 1 base at V and 4 bases at J, with 13 bases between the two ends. The CDR3 length is 15 residues. Germline-derived CDR1 and CDR2 are MGHDK and SYGVNS.

This CDR3 is CASIPAGGGETQYF. The CDR3 DNA is TGTGCCAGCATCCCCGCGGGGGGGGGAGAGACCCAGTACTTC. The chain joins TRBV28 to TRBJ2-5, with TRBD2 matching over 9 bases. V shed 7 bases and J 4 bases; nucleotides not matched to a gene: 7. The CDR3 has 14 amino acids. CDR1 and CDR2 from the germline V gene are MDHEN and SYDVKM.

This chain joins TRBV11-2 and TRBJ2-1, with D uncertain. CDR1 SGHAT and CDR2 FQNNGV come from the germline V gene. The CDR3 extends over 15 amino acids. Trimming left V 2 bases short and J 4 bases short, with 12 bases between. The CDR3 here is CASSLRQAPYNEQFF. CDR3 bases: TGTGCCAGCAGCTTAAGGCAGGCCCCTTACAATGAGCAGTTCTTC.

This chain links TRBV27 with TRBJ2-4, with a tentative D call TRBD2 (7 bases). The end of the DNA is better explained by TRBJ2-7, so the J call may be wrong. CDR3 length equals 14 residues. In germline, CDR1 is MNHEY, CDR2 SMNVEV (reference sequence). In DNA form, the CDR3 reads TGTGCCAGCAGTTTCGTTGTAGGGGGGGGCGAGCAGTACTTC. It is translated as CASSFVVGGGEQYF.

This clonotype was observed a few times. V and J are TRBV27 and TRBJ2-1; TRBD1 matches 10 bases. V shed 0 bases and J 5 bases; nucleotides not matched to a gene: 4. CDR3 size: 16 residues. Germline V gives CDR1 MNHEY, CDR2 SMNVEV (reference sequence). The CDR3 DNA follows: TGTGCCAGCAGTTTATCCTGGACAGGGGGGAACAATGAGCAGTTCTTC. Protein product: CASSLSWTGGNNEQFF.

This clonotype was seen more than once but under ten times. The CDR3 nucleotides read TGTGCCACCAGCTCACGTCGGGACCGCAGCTCCTACGAGCAGTACTTC. Translation: CATSSRRDRSSYEQYF. The V call is TRBV15, the J call TRBJ2-7; the D call may be TRBD1 or TRBD2 (5 bases each). The CDR3 is made up of 16 amino acids. The germline V and J ends were trimmed by 5 bases and 0 bases, with 17 bases remaining between them. Germline lookup yields CDR1 LNHNV and CDR2 YYDKDF (reference sequence).

The V call is TRBV5-1, the J call TRBJ2-5, with D possibly being TRBD2 (5 bases). The CDR3 is 12 amino acids. Germline assignment: CDR1 SGHRS and CDR2 YFSETQ. V lost 7 bases, J lost 4 bases, and 11 bases lay in between. This CDR3 is CASRFEGETQYF. In nucleotides, the CDR3 is TGCGCCAGCCGGTTTGAGGGAGAGACCCAGTACTTC. Full variable domain (missing parts from reference TRBV5-1 and TRBJ2-5): KAGVTQTPRYLIKTRGQQVTLSCSPISGHRSVSWYQQTPGQGLQFLFEYFSETQRNKGNFPGRFSGRQFSNSRSEMNVSTLELGDSALYLCASRFEGETQYFGPGTRLLVL.

This clonotype has more than one count but fewer than ten. This chain links TRBV20-1 with TRBJ2-1; TRBD2 aligns across 8 bases. CDR3 size: 17 residues. Germline trimming cut 1 base from V and 4 bases from J; bases unmatched to any gene: 12. CDR1 DFQATT and CDR2 SNEGSKA come from the germline V gene (reference sequence). CDR3 bases: TGCAGTGCTAGAGTTTCGAGCGGGAGCTCTTATTACAATGAGCAGTTCTTC. Translation: CSARVSSGSSYYNEQFF.

Comments on this clonotype: A read error may be the cause here, since a much bigger clone is one base away. This chain's CDR3 is CASRGQLHNEQYF. In nucleotides, the CDR3 is TGTGCCAGCAGGGGACAGCTACACAATGAGCAGTACTTC. The chain is built from TRBV12-3 or TRBV12-4 and TRBJ2-7; 7 bases are shared with TRBD1. CDR3 length equals 13 residues. Trimming cost V 6 bases and J 7 bases; bases outside gene matches: 9.

In its sample, this clonotype was seen a few times. For the CDR3, the DNA is TGCAGTGCTAGCCTGCCGGGACTAGCGTCCTATGAGCAGTTCTTC. Protein sequence: CSASLPGLASYEQFF. This rearrangement joins TRBV20-1 to TRBJ2-1; TRBD2 aligns across 10 bases. V was pared by 3 bases and J by 8 bases, with 10 bases of the junction left unmatched. CDR1 is DFQATT, CDR2 SNEGSKA, per germline (reference sequence). The CDR3 is made up of 15 amino acids.

This clonotype has a handful of counts. The CDR3 DNA is TGCGCCAGCAGCTTGGACGGGGGAATAAATCAGCCCCAGCATTTT. Translating it yields CASSLDGGINQPQHF. The genes are TRBV5-1 and TRBJ1-5; TRBD1 might be the D (5 bases). Per germline, CDR1 SGHRS and CDR2 YFSETQ. The CDR3 sequence is 15 residues long. V lost 0 bases and J 4 bases, leaving 11 bases between the germline ends.

This clonotype has a handful of counts. The J gene is TRBJ2-1, the V gene TRBV9; 12 positions match TRBD2. The CDR3 runs 13 residues. Germline V gene sequence: CDR1 SGDLS, CDR2 YYNGEE. With V trimmed by 7 bases and J by 10 bases, 6 bases remained unmatched. The CDR3 loop reads CASGLAGLGEQFF. The CDR3 DNA is TGTGCCAGCGGACTAGCGGGGCTGGGGGAGCAGTTCTTC.

The genes are TRBV24-1 and TRBJ1-1; D gene ambiguous. The CDR3 has 10 residues. Germline CDR1 KGHDR, CDR2 SFDVKD. V shed 9 bases and J shed 8 bases, with 9 bases lying between them. Here the CDR3 DNA reads TGTGCCACCCCCAAGGAAGAAGCTTTCTTT. As protein: CATPKEEAFF.

The chain links TRBV20-1 to TRBJ2-3; maybe TRBD2 (6 bases). Per germline, CDR1 DFQATT and CDR2 SNEGSKA (reference sequence). The V gene lost 6 bases and the J gene lost 2 bases, with 18 bases spanning the gap. CDR3 size: 15 residues. CDR3 loop: CSAVGLSRPTDTQYF. CDR3 DNA: TGCAGTGCCGTGGGACTTTCAAGACCCACAGATACGCAGTATTTT.

The V call is TRBV5-1, the J call TRBJ2-3, with D uncertain. The CDR3 consists of 17 residues. Trimming removed 3 bases at V and 0 bases at J, with 17 bases between. CDR1 is SGHRS and CDR2 is YFSETQ in the germline V gene. This CDR3 is CASSSNPQRTSTDTQYF. CDR3 bases: TGCGCCAGCAGCTCAAATCCACAGCGAACGAGCACAGATACGCAGTATTTT.

This chain uses TRBV3-1 with TRBJ2-7; 8 bases align to TRBD2. The DNA end is more similar to TRBJ2-5, so the J call may be wrong. CDR3 length: 16 residues. Per germline, CDR1 LGHDT and CDR2 YNNKEL (reference sequence). The CDR3 sequence is CASSRGLSGRRETQYF. The CDR3 DNA sequence: TGTGCCAGCAGCCGGGGTCTCAGCGGGAGAAGAGAGACCCAGTACTTC.

This clonotype has at least ten counts. This chain links TRBV29-1 with TRBJ2-7; D not certain. Germline V gene sequence: CDR1 SQVTM, CDR2 ANQGSEA. The CDR3 runs 12 residues. Trimming pared 4 bases from V and 1 base from J, leaving 8 bases between. The DNA for the CDR3 is TGCAGCGTTGCGGCAGGATCCTACGAGCAGTACTTC. Translating gives CSVAAGSYEQYF.

V and J are TRBV20-1 and TRBJ1-4, with no clear D. Looked up from germline, CDR1 is DFQATT and CDR2 is SNEGSKA (reference sequence). V shed 2 bases and J shed 4 bases, with 14 bases lying between them. The CDR3 loop spans 15 amino acids. Here the CDR3 reads CSARRLGRLNEKLFF. The CDR3 DNA follows: TGCAGTGCTAGAAGACTTGGCAGGCTTAATGAAAAACTGTTTTTT.

The V and J genes are TRBV6-5 and TRBJ2-1; a possible D gene is TRBD1 (5 bases). The CDR3 is 15 residues long. Germline values: CDR1 MNHEY, CDR2 SVGAGI. V was clipped by 5 bases and J by 7 bases, with 18 bases between them. CDR3 loop: CASSPDILRSNEQFF. CDR3 in DNA: TGTGCCAGCAGTCCGGACATCCTAAGGAGTAATGAGCAGTTCTTC.

The chain has TRBV20-1 and TRBJ2-3, with 10 bases fitting TRBD2. The germline CDR1 and CDR2 sequences are DFQATT and SNEGSKA (reference sequence). CDR3 length equals 19 residues. The J segment lost 4 bases and the V segment lost 0 bases, leaving 16 bases of the junction unmatched. CDR3 in amino acids: CSARDREGPSGSRADTQYF. CDR3 nucleotides: TGCAGTGCTAGAGACCGCGAGGGGCCTAGCGGGAGTAGGGCAGATACGCAGTATTTT.

In its sample, this clonotype was seen many times. This chain joins TRBV7-9 and TRBJ2-5; no clear D. This CDR3 spans 13 amino acids. Trimming left V 6 bases short and J 4 bases short, with 12 bases between. CDR1 and CDR2 from the germline V gene are SEHNR and FQNEAQ (reference sequence). In DNA, the CDR3 is TGTGCCAGCAGTCCCCCCTTCGGAGAGACCCAGTACTTC. The encoded protein is CASSPPFGETQYF. Full variable domain (rest looked up from reference TRBV7-9 and TRBJ2-5): DTGVSQNPRHKITKRGQNVTFRCDPISEHNRLYWYRQTLGQGPEFLTYFQNEAQLEKSRLLSDRFSAERPKGSFSTLEIQRTEQGDSAMYLCASSPPFGETQYFGPGTRLLVL.

The chain employs TRBV7-9 and TRBJ2-7, with D unclear. The germline V and J ends were trimmed by 5 bases and 3 bases, with 14 bases remaining between them. This CDR3 has 14 residues. Germline CDR1 SEHNR, CDR2 FQNEAQ (reference sequence). CDR3 amino acids: CASSPSTQDYEQYF. Written as DNA, the CDR3 is TGTGCCAGCAGCCCGAGCACACAAGACTACGAGCAGTACTTC.

The chain recombines TRBV20-1 with TRBJ1-2, with 7 bases that match TRBD1. The V gene's germline CDR1 is DFQATT and CDR2 SNEGSKA (reference sequence). The ends lost 1 base at V and 2 bases at J; junction bases unmatched: 1. CDR3 length: 13 residues. The CDR3 reads CSARVGQNYGYTF. CDR3 DNA: TGCAGTGCTAGAGTGGGACAGAACTATGGCTACACCTTC.

This clonotype turned up a few times. This rearrangement joins TRBV20-1 to TRBJ1-1; TRBD1 matches at 8 bases. This CDR3 spans 14 amino acids. The J segment lost 5 bases and the V segment lost 5 bases, leaving 10 bases of the junction unmatched. The V gene's germline CDR1 is DFQATT and CDR2 SNEGSKA (reference sequence). The CDR3 bases are TGCAGTGCTCCCGACAGGGGAGGGGCAACTGAAGCTTTCTTT. Translation gives CSAPDRGGATEAFF.